This TCR beta chain came from a study of shared clonotypes between healthy human individuals. Trimming stripped 4 bases from V and 0 bases from J, with 10 bases between. Per germline, CDR1 MNHEY and CDR2 SMNVEV (reference sequence). This CDR3 region has 14 residues. Only in-frame clones appear in the TCRdb table, and some are missing; sequencing was by immunoSEQ multiplex PCR. This repertoire shows over 750,000 clones, about 96% found once; its top ten account for roughly 0.23%. Positive CCR7 selection of CD45RO-negative cells yielded the naive CD8 cells, and terminally differentiated effector memory CD45RA+ cells were excluded. In regard to this clone: The same CDR3 arises from other DNA sequences in this sample as well.

Sequenced material: naive CD8+ T cells sorted from blood. The J gene is TRBJ2-7, the V gene TRBV27; D remains ambiguous. This clonotype was obtained from a man aged 25-45 years in good health. CDR3 nucleotides: TGTGCCAGCAGTTCATGGACCGACTCCTACGAGCAGTACTTC. As protein: CASSSWTDSYEQYF.